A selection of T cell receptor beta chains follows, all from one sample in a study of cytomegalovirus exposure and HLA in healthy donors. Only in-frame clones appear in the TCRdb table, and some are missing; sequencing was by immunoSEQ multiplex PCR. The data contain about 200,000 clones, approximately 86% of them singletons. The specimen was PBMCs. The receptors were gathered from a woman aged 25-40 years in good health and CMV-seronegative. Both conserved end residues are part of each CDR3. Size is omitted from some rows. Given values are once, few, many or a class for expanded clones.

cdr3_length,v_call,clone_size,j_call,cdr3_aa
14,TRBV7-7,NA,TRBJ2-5,CASSLGGFQETQYF
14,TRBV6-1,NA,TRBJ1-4,CASRGQGGGEKLFF
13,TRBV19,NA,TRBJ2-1,CASRGTAYNEQFF
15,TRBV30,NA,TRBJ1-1,CAWSPGQGLGTEAFF
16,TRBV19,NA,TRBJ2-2,CASSWGLAGRTGELFF
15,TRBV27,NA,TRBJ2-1,CASSISGGGYNEQFF
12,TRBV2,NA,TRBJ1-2,CASSAGSDGYTF
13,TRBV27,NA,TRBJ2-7,CASSWGTGYEQYF
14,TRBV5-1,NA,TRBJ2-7,CASKPGQENYEQYF
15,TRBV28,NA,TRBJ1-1,CASSFAPGGNTEAFF
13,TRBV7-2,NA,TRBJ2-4,CASTFEGGNIQYF
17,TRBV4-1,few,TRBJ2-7,CASSQRGLPTPGGEQYF
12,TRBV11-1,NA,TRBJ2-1,CASSLVADEQFF
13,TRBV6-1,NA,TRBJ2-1,CASSRDFYNEQFF
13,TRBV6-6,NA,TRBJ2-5,CASSRQRRETQYF
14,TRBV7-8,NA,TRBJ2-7,CASHAGTGVYEQYF
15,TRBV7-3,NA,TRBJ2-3,CASSQAGTGRNTQYF
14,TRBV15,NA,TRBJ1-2,CATSRGILGDGYTF
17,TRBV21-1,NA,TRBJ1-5,CASSKGQGWNSNQPQHF
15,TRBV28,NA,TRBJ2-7,CASRRTSGRNGEQYF
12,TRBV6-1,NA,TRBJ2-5,CASSIQQETQYF
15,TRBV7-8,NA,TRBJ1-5,CASSPGHQRGEPQHF
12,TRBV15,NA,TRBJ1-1,CATSRDSSPAFF
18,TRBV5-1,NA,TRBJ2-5,CASSFRQQGVLTYRTQYF
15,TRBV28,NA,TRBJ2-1,CASSFAALSYNEQFF
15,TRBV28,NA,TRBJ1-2,CASSSTGGWNYGYTF
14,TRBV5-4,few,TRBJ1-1,CASSLEISGTEAFF
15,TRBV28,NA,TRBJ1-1,CASSLFQGMNTEAFF
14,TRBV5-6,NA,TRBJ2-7,CASSFRGFSYEQYF
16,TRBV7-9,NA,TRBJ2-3,CASSSTSGGVSDTQYF
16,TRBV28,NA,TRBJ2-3,CASSSGTSGRPDTQYF
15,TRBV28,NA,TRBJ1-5,CASKTGIFSNQPQHF
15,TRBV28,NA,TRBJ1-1,CASSPSDSPNTEAFF
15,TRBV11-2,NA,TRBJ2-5,CASSLFRATAETQYF
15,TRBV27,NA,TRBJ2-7,CASRPWAGDSYEQYF
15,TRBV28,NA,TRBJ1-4,CASSRPGQGEEKLFF
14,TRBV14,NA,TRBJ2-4,CASSQSRAGGIQYF
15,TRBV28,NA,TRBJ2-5,CASKKSRDKQETQYF
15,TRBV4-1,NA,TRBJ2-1,CASSRVGGSYNEQFF
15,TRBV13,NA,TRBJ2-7,CASSRSGRGFYEQYF
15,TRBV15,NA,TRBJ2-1,CATSQRAGAFNEQFF
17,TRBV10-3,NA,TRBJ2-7,CAISSGTSGTYSYEQYF
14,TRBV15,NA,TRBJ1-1,CATSRGRMNTEAFF
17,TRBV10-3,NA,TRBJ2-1,CATPRTGRREGPNEQFF
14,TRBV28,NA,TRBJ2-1,CASSPAGGRSEQFF
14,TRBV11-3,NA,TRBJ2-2,CASSPRTGGGELFF
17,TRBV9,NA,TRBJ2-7,CASSPEVGSGISYEQYF
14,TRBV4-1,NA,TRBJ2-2,CASSHVVYTGELFF
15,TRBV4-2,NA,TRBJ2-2,CASSPVDSNTGELFF
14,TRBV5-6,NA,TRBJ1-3,CASSLQQSGNTIYF
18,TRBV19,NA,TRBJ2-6,CASTAVRTGYSGANVLTF
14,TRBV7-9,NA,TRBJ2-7,CASSSPRGGYEQYF
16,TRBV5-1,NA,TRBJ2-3,CASSVGRGGRTDTQYF
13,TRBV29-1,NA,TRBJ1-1,CSVDDRANTEAFF
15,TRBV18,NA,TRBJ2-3,CASSQQGLSTDTQYF
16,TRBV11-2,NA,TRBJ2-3,CASSLDRGVGTDTQYF
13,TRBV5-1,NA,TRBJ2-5,CASSPLVVETQYF